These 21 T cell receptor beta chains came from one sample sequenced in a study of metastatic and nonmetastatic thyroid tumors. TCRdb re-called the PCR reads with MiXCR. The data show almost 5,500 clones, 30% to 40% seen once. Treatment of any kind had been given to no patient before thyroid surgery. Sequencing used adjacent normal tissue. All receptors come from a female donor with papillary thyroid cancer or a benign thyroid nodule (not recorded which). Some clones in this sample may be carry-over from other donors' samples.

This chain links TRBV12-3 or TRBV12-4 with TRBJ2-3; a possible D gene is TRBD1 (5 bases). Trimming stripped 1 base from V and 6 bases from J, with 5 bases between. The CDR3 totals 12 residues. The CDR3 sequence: CASSLGQDTQYF. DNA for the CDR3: TGTGCCAGCAGTTTAGGACAGGATACGCAGTATTTT.

The CDR3 here is CASRVAGAGGHEQFF. Written as DNA, the CDR3 is TGTGCCAGCAGGGTAGCGGGAGCGGGGGGCCATGAGCAGTTCTTC. The rearrangement uses TRBV2 and TRBJ2-1; 9 nucleotides line up with TRBD2. The CDR3 extends over 15 amino acids. The V gene end was trimmed by 6 bases and the J gene end by 8 bases; junction bases not matched to a gene: 11. Germline lookup yields CDR1 SNHLY and CDR2 FYNNEI.

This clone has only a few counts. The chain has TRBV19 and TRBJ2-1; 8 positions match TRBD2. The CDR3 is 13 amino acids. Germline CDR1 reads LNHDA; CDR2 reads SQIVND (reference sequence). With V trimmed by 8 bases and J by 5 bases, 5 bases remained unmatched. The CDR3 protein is CASRGGSDNEQFF. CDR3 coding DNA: TGTGCCAGTCGCGGGGGGTCCGACAATGAGCAGTTCTTC.

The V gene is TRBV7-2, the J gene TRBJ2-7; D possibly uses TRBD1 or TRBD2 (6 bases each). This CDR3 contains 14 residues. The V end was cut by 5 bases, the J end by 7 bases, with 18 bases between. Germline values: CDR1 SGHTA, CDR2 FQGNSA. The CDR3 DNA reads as TGTGCCAGCAGCCCAACATGGGGGGCAGGGGAGCAGTACTTC. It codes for CASSPTWGAGEQYF.

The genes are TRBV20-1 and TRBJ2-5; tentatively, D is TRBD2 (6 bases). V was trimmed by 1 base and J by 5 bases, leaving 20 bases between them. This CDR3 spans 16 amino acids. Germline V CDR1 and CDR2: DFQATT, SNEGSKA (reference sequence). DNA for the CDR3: TGCAGTGCTAGAGTATTGGGACTCGGGTCACGGGAGACCCAGTACTTC. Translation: CSARVLGLGSRETQYF.

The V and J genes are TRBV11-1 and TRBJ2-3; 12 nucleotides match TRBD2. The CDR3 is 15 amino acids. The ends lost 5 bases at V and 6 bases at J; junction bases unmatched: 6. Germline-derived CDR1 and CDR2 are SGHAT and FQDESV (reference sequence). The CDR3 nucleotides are TGTGCCAGCAGCCATCTAGCGGGGGGGCTGGATACGCAGTATTTT. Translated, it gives CASSHLAGGLDTQYF.

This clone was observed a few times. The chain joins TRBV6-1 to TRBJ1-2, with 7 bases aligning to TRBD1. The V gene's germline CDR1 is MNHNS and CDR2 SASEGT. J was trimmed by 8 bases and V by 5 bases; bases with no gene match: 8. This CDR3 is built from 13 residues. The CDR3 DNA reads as TGTGCCAGCAGTAAGACAGGGCCCAACGGCTACACCTTC. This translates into CASSKTGPNGYTF.

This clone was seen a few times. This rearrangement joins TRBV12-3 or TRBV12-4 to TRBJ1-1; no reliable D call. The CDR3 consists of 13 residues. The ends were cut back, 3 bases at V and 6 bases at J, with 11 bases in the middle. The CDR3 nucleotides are TGTGCCAGCAGTTTGGAGATGGGAGCTGAAGCTTTCTTT. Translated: CASSLEMGAEAFF.

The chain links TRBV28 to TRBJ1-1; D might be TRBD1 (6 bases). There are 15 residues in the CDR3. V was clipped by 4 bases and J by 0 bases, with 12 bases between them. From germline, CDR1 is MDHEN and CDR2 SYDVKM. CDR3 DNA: TGTGCCAGCAGTTCGTCCGGGACATTGAACACTGAAGCTTTCTTT. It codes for CASSSSGTLNTEAFF.

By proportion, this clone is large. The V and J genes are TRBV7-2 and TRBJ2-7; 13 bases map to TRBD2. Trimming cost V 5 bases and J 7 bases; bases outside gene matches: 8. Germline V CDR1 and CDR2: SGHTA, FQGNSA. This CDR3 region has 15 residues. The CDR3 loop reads CASSELAGGVGEQYF. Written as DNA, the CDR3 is TGTGCCAGCAGCGAACTAGCGGGAGGGGTGGGGGAGCAGTACTTC.

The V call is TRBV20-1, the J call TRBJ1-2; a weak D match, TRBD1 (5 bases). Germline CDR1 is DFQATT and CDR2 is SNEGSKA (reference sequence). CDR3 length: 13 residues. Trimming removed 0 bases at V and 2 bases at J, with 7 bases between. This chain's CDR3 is CSARDGDNYGYTF. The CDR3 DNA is TGCAGTGCTAGAGATGGGGACAACTATGGCTACACCTTC.

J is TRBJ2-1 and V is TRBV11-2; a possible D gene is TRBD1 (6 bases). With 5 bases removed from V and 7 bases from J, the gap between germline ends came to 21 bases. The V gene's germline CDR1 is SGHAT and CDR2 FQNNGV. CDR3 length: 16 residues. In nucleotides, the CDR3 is TGTGCCAGCAGCCCTATGCCGGGACACGGTACGAATGAGCAGTTCTTC. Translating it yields CASSPMPGHGTNEQFF.

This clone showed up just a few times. This chain's CDR3 is CASSPTGGAVGVTEAFF. For the CDR3, the DNA is TGTGCCAGCAGTCCTACAGGTGGCGCGGTCGGTGTGACTGAAGCTTTCTTT. The J gene is TRBJ1-1, the V gene TRBV12-3 or TRBV12-4, with D tentatively TRBD1 (5 bases). Trimming shortened V by 5 bases and J by 5 bases, and 24 bases separated the two germline ends. The CDR3 runs 17 residues.

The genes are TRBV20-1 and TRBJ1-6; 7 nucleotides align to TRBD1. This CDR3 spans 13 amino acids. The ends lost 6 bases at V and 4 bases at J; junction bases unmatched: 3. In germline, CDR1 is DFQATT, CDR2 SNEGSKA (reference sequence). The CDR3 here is CSAWDRYNSPLHF. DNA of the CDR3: TGCAGTGCGTGGGACAGATATAATTCACCCCTCCACTTT.

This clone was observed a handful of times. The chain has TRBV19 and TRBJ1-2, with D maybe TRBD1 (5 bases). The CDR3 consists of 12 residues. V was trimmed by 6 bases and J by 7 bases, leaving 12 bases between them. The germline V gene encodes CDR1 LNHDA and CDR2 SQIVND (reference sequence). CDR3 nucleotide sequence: TGTGCCAGTAGGAGGGGCGAGAGTGGCTACACCTTC. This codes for CASRRGESGYTF.

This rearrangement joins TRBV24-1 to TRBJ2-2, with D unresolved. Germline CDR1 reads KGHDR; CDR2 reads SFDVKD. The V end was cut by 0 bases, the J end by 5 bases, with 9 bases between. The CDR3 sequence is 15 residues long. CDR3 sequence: CATSDLLLGTGELFF. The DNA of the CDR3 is TGTGCCACCAGTGATTTGTTGTTGGGGACCGGGGAGCTGTTTTTT.

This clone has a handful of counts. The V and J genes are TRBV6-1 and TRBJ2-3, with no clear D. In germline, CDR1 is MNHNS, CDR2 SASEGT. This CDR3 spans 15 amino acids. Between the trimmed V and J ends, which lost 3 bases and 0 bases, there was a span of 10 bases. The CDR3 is CASSDGWFSTDTQYF. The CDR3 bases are TGTGCCAGCAGTGACGGCTGGTTTAGCACAGATACGCAGTATTTT.

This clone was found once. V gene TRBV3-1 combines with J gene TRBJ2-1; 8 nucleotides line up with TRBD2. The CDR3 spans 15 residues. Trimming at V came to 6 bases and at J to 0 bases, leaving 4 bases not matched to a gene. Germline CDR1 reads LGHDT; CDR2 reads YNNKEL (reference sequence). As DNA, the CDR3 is TGTGCCAGCAGTCGACTAGCGAGCTCCTACAATGAGCAGTTCTTC. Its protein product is CASSRLASSYNEQFF.

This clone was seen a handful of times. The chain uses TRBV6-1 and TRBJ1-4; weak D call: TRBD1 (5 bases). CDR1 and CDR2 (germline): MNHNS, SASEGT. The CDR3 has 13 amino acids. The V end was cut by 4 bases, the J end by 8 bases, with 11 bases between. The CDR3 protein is CASSVERGEKLFF. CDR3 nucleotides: TGTGCCAGCAGTGTGGAGAGGGGCGAAAAACTGTTTTTT.

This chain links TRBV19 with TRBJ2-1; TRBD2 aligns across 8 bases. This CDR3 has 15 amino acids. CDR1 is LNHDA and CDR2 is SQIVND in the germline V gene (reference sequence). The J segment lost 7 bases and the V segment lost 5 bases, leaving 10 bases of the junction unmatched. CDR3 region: CASSPRTSPNNEQFF. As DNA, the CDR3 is TGTGCCAGTAGTCCAAGGACTAGCCCCAATAATGAGCAGTTCTTC.

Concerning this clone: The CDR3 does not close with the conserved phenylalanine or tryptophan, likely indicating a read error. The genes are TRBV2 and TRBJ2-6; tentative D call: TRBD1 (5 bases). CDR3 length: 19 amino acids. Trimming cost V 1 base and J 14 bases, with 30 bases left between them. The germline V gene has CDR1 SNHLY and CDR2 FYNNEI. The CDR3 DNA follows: TGTGCCAGCAGTGAAGAGGGCAGGGCCTTTCTCTCTGGGGCCAGCATCCTGACTTTA. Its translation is CASSEEGRAFLSGASILTL.